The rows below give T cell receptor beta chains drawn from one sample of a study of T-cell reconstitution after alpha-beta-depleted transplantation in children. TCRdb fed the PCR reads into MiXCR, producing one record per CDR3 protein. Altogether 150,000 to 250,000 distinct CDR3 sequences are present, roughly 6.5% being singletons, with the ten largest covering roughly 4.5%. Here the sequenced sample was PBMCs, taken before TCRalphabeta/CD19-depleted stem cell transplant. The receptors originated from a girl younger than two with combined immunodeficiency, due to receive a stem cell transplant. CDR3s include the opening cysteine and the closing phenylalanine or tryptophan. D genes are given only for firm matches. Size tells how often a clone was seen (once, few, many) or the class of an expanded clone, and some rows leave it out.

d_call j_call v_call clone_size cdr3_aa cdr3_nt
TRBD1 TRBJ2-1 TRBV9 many CASSGERDREDNEQFF TGTGCCAGCAGCGGAGAACGGGACAGGGAGGACAATGAGCAGTTCTTC
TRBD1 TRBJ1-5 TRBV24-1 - CATSDPPGQGPYSNQPQHF TGTGCCACCAGTGATCCACCGGGACAGGGGCCCTATAGCAATCAGCCCCAGCATTTT
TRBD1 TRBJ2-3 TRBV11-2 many CASSRPDRATVADTQYF TGTGCCAGCAGCAGACCCGACAGGGCGACCGTGGCAGATACGCAGTATTTT
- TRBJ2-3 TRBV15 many CATSREGRSDTQYF TGTGCCACCAGCAGAGAGGGCAGGTCAGATACGCAGTATTTT
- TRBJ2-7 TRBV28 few CASSMPPGSHYEQYF TGTGCCAGCAGTATGCCCCCGGGTTCACACTACGAGCAGTACTTC
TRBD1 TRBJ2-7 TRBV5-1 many CASSLEGPGQGHYEQYF TGCGCCAGCAGCTTGGAGGGCCCGGGACAGGGTCACTACGAGCAGTACTTC
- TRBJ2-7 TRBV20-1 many CSARSNNEQYF TGCAGTGCTAGATCTAATAACGAGCAGTACTTC
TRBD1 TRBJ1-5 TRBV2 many CASTLGHRGDNQPQHF TGTGCCAGCACTTTGGGCCACAGGGGGGACAATCAGCCCCAGCATTTT
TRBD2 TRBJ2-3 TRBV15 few CATGRAGGYTDTQYF TGTGCCACCGGTCGAGCGGGGGGGTACACAGATACGCAGTATTTT
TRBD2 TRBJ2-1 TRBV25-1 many CASTAPGLPYQSSYNEQFF TGTGCCAGCACAGCACCGGGACTACCGTATCAAAGCTCCTACAATGAGCAGTTCTTC
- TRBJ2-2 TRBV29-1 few CSVEKGGRHTGELFF TGCAGCGTCGAAAAGGGGGGGCGGCACACCGGGGAGCTGTTTTTT
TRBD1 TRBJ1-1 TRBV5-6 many CASSYRTGANTEAFF TGTGCCAGCAGCTATAGGACAGGAGCGAACACTGAAGCTTTCTTT
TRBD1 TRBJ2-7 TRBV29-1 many CSVEDDRGSSYEQYF TGCAGCGTTGAAGATGACAGGGGGAGCTCCTACGAGCAGTACTTC
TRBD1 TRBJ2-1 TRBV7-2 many CASRDRTYNEQFF TGTGCCAGCCGGGACAGGACATACAATGAGCAGTTCTTC
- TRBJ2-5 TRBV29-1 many CSVEDFGDTQETQYF TGCAGCGTTGAAGATTTTGGGGACACTCAAGAGACCCAGTACTTC
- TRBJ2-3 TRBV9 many CASSVGAKTSTDTQYF TGTGCCAGCAGCGTAGGGGCAAAAACTAGCACAGATACGCAGTATTTT
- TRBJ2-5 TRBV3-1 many CASSQVGSGPETQYF TGTGCCAGCAGCCAAGTCGGTTCAGGGCCAGAGACCCAGTACTTC
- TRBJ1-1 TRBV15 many CATSRGPVAVITNTEAFF TGTGCCACCAGCAGAGGACCCGTCGCTGTAATCACTAACACTGAAGCTTTCTTT
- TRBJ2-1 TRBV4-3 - CASSQGPFNEQFF TGCGCCAGCAGCCAAGGACCGTTTAATGAGCAGTTCTTC
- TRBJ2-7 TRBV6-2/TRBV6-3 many CASSGTFDGRVSYEQYF TGTGCCAGCAGCGGGACGTTCGACGGGCGGGTCTCCTACGAGCAGTACTTC
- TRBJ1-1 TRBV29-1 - CSVVPWGSMNTEAFF TGCAGCGTTGTCCCTTGGGGGTCCATGAACACTGAAGCTTTCTTT
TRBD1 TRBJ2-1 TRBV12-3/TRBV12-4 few CASRTGQETPEQFF TGTGCCAGCAGAACGGGACAGGAAACCCCCGAGCAGTTCTTC
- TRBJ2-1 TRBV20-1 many CSARVIILSFIFAGQWSF TGCAGTGCTAGAGTTATCATACTTTCGTTCATTTTTGCGGGTCAATGGAGTTTC
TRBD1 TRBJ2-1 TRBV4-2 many CASSQGPGQGLYNEQFF TGTGCCAGCAGCCAAGGACCGGGACAGGGCCTCTACAATGAGCAGTTCTTC
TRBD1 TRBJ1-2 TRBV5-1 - CASSLGQGSSFYGYTF TGCGCCAGCAGCTTGGGACAGGGCTCATCCTTCTATGGCTACACCTTC
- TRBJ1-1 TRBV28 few CASSRPWQGRRTEAFF TGTGCCAGCAGTCGCCCATGGCAGGGGAGGAGGACTGAAGCTTTCTTT
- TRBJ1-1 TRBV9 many CASSVGGGANTEAFF TGTGCCAGCAGCGTAGGGGGAGGAGCTAACACTGAAGCTTTCTTT
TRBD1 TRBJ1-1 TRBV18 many CASSLDRELRTEAFF TGTGCCAGCTCACTCGACAGGGAATTGAGGACTGAAGCTTTCTTT
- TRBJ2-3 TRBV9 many CASSGGSTDTQYF TGTGCCAGCAGTGGGGGGAGCACAGATACGCAGTATTTT
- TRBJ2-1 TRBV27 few CASSPPPGVGDNEQFF TGTGCCAGCAGTCCCCCCCCGGGAGTTGGGGACAATGAGCAGTTCTTC
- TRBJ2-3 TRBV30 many CAWSNLWGREADTQYF TGTGCCTGGAGCAACCTGTGGGGCAGGGAGGCAGATACGCAGTATTTT
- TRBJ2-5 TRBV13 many CASSLGLEVETQYF TGTGCCAGCAGCTTAGGACTAGAGGTGGAGACCCAGTACTTC
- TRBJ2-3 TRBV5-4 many CASSINIGVQDTQYF TGTGCCAGCAGCATCAATATAGGGGTTCAGGATACGCAGTATTTT
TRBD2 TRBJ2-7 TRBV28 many CASSGSIAYEQYF TGTGCCAGTAGCGGGAGCATCGCCTACGAGCAGTACTTC
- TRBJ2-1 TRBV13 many CASSLGLFSYNEQFF TGTGCCAGCAGCTTAGGCCTTTTCTCCTACAATGAGCAGTTCTTC